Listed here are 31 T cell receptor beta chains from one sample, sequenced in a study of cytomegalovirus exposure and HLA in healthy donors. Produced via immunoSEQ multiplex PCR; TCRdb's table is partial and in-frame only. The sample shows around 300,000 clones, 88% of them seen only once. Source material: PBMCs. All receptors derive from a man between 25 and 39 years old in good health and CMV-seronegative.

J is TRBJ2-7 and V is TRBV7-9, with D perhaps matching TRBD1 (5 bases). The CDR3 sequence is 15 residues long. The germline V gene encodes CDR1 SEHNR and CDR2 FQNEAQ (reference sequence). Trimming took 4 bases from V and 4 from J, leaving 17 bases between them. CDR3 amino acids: CASSSILAGLYEQYF. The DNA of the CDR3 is TGTGCCAGCAGCTCCATCTTGGCAGGGCTGTACGAGCAGTACTTC.

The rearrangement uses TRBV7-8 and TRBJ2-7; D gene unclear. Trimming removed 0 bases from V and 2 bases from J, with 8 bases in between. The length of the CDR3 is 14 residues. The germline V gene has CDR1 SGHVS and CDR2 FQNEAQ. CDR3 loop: CASSLAGMTYEQYF. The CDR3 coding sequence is TGTGCCAGCAGCTTAGCTGGCATGACCTACGAGCAGTACTTC. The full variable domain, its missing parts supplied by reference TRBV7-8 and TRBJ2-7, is GAGVSQSPRYKVAKRGQDVALRCDPISGHVSLFWYQQALGQGPEFLTYFQNEAQLDKSGLPSDRFFAERPEGSVSTLKIQRTQQEDSAVYLCASSLAGMTYEQYFGPGTRLTVT.

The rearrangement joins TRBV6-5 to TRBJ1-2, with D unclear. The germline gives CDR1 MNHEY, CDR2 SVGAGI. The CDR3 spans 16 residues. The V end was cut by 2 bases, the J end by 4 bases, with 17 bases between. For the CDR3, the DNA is TGTGCCAGCAGTTACGATATGGATCGGGTCAGCTATGGCTACACCTTC. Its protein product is CASSYDMDRVSYGYTF.

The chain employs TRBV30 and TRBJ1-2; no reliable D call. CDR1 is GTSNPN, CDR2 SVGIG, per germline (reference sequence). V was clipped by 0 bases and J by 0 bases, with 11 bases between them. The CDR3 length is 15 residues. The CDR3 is CAWSVRVASNYGYTF. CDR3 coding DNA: TGTGCCTGGAGTGTCCGTGTAGCGTCTAACTATGGCTACACCTTC. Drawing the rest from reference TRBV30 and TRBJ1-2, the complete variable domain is SQTIHQWPATLVQPVGSPLSLECTVEGTSNPNLYWYRQAAGRGLQLLFYSVGIGQISSEVPQNLSASRPQDRQFILSSKKLLLSDSGFYLCAWSVRVASNYGYTFGSGTRLTVV.

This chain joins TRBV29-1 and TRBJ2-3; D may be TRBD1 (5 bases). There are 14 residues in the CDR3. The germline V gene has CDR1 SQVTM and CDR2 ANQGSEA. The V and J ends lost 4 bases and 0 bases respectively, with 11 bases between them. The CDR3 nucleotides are TGCAGCGTTGCAACAGGTCTCAGCACAGATACGCAGTATTTT. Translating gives CSVATGLSTDTQYF.

The CDR3 sequence: CAWSLGFDSSTDTQYF. The CDR3 region has the DNA TGTGCCTGGAGTCTGGGTTTCGACAGTAGCACAGATACGCAGTATTTT. This chain connects TRBV30 to TRBJ2-3, with TRBD1 as a possible D gene (5 bases). Per the germline V gene, CDR1 is GTSNPN and CDR2 is SVGIG (reference sequence). The CDR3 is 16 residues long. With 2 bases removed from V and 0 bases from J, the gap between germline ends came to 15 bases. Full variable domain (rest looked up from reference TRBV30 and TRBJ2-3): SQTIHQWPATLVQPVGSPLSLECTVEGTSNPNLYWYRQAAGRGLQLLFYSVGIGQISSEVPQNLSASRPQDRQFILSSKKLLLSDSGFYLCAWSLGFDSSTDTQYFGPGTRLTVL.

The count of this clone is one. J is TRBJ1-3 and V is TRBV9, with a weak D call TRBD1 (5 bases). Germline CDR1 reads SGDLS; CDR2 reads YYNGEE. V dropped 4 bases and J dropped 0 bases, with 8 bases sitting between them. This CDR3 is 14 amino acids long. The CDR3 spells CASSPGGSGNTIYF. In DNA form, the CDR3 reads TGTGCCAGCAGCCCCGGGGGCTCTGGAAACACCATATATTTT.

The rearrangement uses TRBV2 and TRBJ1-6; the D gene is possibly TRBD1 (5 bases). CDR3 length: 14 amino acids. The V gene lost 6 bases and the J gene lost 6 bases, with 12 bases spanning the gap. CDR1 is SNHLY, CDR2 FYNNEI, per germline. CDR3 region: CASSDAGRNSPLHF. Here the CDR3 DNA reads TGTGCCAGCAGCGACGCGGGGCGTAATTCACCCCTCCACTTT.

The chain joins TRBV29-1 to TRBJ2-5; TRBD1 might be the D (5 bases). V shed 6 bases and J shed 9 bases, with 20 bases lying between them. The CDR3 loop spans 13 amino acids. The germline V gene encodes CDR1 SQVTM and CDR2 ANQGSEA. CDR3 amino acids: CSVTQGRLEPQYF. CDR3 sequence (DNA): TGCAGCGTCACCCAGGGCCGGCTTGAGCCCCAGTACTTC.

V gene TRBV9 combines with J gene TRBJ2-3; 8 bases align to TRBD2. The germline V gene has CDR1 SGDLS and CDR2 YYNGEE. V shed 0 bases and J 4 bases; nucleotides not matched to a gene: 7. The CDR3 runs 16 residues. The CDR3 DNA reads TGTGCCAGCAGCGTAGGTAATAGCGGGGCCTCAGATACGCAGTATTTT. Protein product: CASSVGNSGASDTQYF. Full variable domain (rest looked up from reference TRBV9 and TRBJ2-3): DSGVTQTPKHLITATGQRVTLRCSPRSGDLSVYWYQQSLDQGLQFLIQYYNGEERAKGNILERFSAQQFPDLHSELNLSSLELGDSALYFCASSVGNSGASDTQYFGPGTRLTVL.

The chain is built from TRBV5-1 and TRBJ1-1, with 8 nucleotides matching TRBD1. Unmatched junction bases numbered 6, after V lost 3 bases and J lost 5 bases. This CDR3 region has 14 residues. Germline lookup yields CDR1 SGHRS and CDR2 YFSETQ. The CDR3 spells CASSSQGVRTEAFF. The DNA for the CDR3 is TGCGCCAGCAGCTCACAGGGGGTAAGAACTGAAGCTTTCTTT.

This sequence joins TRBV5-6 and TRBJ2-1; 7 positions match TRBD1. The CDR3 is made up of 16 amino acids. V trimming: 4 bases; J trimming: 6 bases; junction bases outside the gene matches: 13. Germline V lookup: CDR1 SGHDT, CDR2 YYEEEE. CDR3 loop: CASSPMRQGSFNEQFF. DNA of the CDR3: TGTGCCAGCAGCCCGATGCGACAGGGTAGTTTCAATGAGCAGTTCTTC.

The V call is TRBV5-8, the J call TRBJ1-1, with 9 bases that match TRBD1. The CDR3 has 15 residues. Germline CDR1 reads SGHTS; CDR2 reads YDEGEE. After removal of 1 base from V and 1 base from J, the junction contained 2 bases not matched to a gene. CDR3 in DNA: TGTGCCAGCAGCTTGTGGGGACAGGGGAACACTGAAGCTTTCTTT. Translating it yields CASSLWGQGNTEAFF. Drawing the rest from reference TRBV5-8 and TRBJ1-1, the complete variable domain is EAGVTQSPTHLIKTRGQQATLRCSPISGHTSVYWYQQALGLGLQFLLWYDEGEERNRGNFPPRFSGRQFPNYSSELNVNALELEDSALYLCASSLWGQGNTEAFFGQGTRLTVV.

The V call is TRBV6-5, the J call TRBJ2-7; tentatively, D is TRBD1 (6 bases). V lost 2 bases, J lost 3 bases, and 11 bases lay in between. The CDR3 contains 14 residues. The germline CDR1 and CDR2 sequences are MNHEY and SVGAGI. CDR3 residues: CASSYGQWIYEQYF. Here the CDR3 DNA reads TGTGCCAGCAGTTACGGACAGTGGATCTACGAGCAGTACTTC.

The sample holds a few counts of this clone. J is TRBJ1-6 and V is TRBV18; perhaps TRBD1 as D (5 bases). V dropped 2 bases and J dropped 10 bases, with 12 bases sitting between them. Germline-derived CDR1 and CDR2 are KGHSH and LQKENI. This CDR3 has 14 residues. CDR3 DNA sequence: TGTGCCAGCTCACCAGGGCAGGGTGGATCACCCCTCCACTTT. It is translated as CASSPGQGGSPLHF.

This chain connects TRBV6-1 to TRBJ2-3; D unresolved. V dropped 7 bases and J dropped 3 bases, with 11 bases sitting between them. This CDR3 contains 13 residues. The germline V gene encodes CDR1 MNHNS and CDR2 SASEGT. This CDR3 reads CASNRDLTDTQYF. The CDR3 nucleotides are TGTGCCAGCAACAGAGACCTTACAGATACGCAGTATTTT.

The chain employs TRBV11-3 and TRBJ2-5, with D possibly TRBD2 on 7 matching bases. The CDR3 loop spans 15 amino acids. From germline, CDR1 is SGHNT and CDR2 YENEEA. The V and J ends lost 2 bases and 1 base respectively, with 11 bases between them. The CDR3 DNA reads TGTGCCAGCAGCTTAAGGAGGGGGGGCCAAGAGACCCAGTACTTC. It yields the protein CASSLRRGGQETQYF.

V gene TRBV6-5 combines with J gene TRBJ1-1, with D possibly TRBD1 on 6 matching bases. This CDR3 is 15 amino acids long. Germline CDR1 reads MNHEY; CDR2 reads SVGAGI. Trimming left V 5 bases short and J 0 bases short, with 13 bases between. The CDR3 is CASSRGGGMNTEAFF. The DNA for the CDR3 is TGTGCCAGCAGTAGGGGGGGAGGGATGAACACTGAAGCTTTCTTT.

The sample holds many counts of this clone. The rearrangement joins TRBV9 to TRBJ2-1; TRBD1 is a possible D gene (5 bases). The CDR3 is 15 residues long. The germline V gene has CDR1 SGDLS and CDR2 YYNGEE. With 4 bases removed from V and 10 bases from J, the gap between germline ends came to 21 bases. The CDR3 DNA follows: TGTGCCAGCAGCCCAAGACAGCGAGCGTCTCAAGAGCAGTTCTTC. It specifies CASSPRQRASQEQFF.

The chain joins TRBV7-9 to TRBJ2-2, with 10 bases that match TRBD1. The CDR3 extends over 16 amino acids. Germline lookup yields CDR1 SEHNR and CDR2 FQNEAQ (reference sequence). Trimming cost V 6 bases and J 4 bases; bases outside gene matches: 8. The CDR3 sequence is CASRYTGTGVTGELFF. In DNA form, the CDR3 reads TGTGCCAGCAGATACACCGGGACAGGGGTCACCGGGGAGCTGTTTTTT.

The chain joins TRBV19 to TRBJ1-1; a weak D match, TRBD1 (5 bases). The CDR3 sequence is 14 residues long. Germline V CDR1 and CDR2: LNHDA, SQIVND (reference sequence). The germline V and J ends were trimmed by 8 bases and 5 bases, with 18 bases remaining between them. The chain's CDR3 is CASAPAGDGTEAFF. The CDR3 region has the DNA TGTGCCAGTGCCCCGGCGGGGGACGGGACTGAAGCTTTCTTT.

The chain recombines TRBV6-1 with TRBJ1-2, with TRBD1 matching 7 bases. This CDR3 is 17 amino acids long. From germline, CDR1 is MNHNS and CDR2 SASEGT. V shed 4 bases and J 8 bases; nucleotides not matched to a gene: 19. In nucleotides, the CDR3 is TGTGCCAGCAGTGCCCTTACCCAGACAGGGAAGGGGGAAGGCTACACCTTC. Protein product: CASSALTQTGKGEGYTF.

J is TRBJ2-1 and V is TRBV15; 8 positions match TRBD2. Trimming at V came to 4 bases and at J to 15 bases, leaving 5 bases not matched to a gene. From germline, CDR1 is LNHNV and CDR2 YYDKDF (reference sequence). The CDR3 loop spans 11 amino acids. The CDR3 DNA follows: TGTGCCACCAGCACGGGAGGGGCTTGGTTCTTC. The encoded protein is CATSTGGAWFF.

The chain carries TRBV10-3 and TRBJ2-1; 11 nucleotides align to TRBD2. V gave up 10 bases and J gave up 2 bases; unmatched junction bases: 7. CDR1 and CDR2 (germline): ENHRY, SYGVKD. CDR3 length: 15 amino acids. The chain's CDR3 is CATGTSGGTYNEQFF. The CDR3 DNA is TGTGCCACCGGAACTAGCGGGGGAACCTACAATGAGCAGTTCTTC.

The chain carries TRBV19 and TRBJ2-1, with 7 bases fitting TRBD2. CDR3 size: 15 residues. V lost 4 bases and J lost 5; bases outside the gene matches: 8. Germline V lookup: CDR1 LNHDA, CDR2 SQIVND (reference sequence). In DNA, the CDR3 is TGTGCCAGTAGTAGCGACCTTGCGGGGGACAATGAGCAGTTCTTC. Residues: CASSSDLAGDNEQFF.

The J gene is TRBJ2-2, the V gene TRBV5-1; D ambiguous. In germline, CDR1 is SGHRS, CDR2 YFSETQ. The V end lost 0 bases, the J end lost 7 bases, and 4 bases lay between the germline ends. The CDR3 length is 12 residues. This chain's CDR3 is CASSLVLGELFF. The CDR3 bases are TGCGCCAGCAGCTTGGTTCTCGGGGAGCTGTTTTTT.

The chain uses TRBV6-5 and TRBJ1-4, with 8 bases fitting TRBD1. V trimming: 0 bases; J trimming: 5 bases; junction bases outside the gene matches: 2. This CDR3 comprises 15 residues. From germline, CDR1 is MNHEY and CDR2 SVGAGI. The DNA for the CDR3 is TGTGCCAGCAGTTACTCGAACAGGGGGAATGAAAAACTGTTTTTT. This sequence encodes CASSYSNRGNEKLFF.

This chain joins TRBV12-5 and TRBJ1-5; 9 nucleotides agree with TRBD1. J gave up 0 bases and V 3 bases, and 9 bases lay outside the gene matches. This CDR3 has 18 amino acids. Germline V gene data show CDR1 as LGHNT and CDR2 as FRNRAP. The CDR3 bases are TGTGCTAGTGGTTTACTACCGGGACAGGGAGTTAGCAATCAGCCCCAGCATTTT. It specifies CASGLLPGQGVSNQPQHF.

CDR3 sequence: CASSDIKAALKTQYF. The DNA for the CDR3 is TGTGCCAGCAGTGACATAAAGGCAGCGCTTAAGACCCAGTACTTC. This chain joins TRBV2 and TRBJ2-5, with D unclear. The CDR3 has 15 residues. V was cut by 3 bases and J by 6 bases, with 17 bases left in between. Germline CDR1 and CDR2: SNHLY and FYNNEI.

The CDR3 loop reads CASSVVGQGPNTEAFF. CDR3 in DNA: TGTGCCAGCAGCGTAGTCGGACAGGGGCCGAACACTGAAGCTTTCTTT. The chain combines TRBV9 with TRBJ1-1; 9 bases are a match to TRBD1. In germline, CDR1 is SGDLS, CDR2 YYNGEE. Trimming removed 0 bases from V and 1 base from J; junction bases left unmatched: 4. This CDR3 is 16 amino acids long.

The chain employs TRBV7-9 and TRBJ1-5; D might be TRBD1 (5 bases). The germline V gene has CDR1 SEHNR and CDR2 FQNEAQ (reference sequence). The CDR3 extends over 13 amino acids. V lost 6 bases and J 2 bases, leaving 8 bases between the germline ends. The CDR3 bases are TGTGCCAGCAGTCAGGGTGGCAATCAGCCCCAGCATTTT. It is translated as CASSQGGNQPQHF.